Each of the 29 T cell receptor beta chains below was sequenced from the same sample in a study of blood T cell repertoires in COVID-19 (dated by TCRdb to about 2020). Receptors were amplified or captured by the immunoSEQ multiplex PCR assay. Imported from immuneACCESS, the table was reduced by TCRdb to in-frame sequences with V and J called. These copies leave out some clones; in studies compared against another copy, an unresolved V gene accounts for under half, and the cause of the remainder is not known. The sample records around 450,000 clones, about 85% of which are singletons. The top ten hold approximately 2% of the sample. The sample comprised PBMCs or T cells enriched from blood (not recorded which). The source is a woman younger than 35 with acute COVID-19.

This clone was seen a single time. The V call is TRBV7-2, the J call TRBJ2-1, with D maybe TRBD2 (6 bases). CDR1 and CDR2 from the germline V gene are SGHTA and FQGNSA. V was trimmed by 3 bases and J by 8 bases, leaving 14 bases between them. This CDR3 is 14 amino acids long. For the CDR3, the DNA is TGTGCCAGCAGCTTGATCAGCTCTAGCGATGAGCAGTTCTTC. Amino acids: CASSLISSSDEQFF.

The sample holds one count of this clone. J is TRBJ2-1 and V is TRBV6-6; 10 bases are a match to TRBD2. This CDR3 spans 15 amino acids. Germline V gene sequence: CDR1 MNHNY, CDR2 SVGAGI (reference sequence). V gave up 3 bases and J gave up 9 bases; unmatched junction bases: 8. In nucleotides, the CDR3 is TGTGCCAGCAGTTATTTGTCTAGCGGGAGCACTGAGCAGTTCTTC. Translating it yields CASSYLSSGSTEQFF.

The chain is built from TRBV5-8 and TRBJ2-7; the D is unclear. The V end was cut by 4 bases, the J end by 2 bases, with 10 bases between. Germline loops: CDR1 SGHTS, CDR2 YDEGEE. This CDR3 is built from 13 residues. CDR3 DNA sequence: TGTGCCAGCAGCCTACAGTTACCCTACGAGCAGTACTTC. Its translation: CASSLQLPYEQYF.

In this sample, this clone turned up once. This chain connects TRBV6-5 to TRBJ1-5; no definite D call. Germline CDR1 reads MNHEY; CDR2 reads SVGAGI. V lost 0 bases, J lost 5 bases, and 11 bases lay in between. The CDR3 runs to 15 residues. The CDR3 DNA reads TGTGCCAGCAGTTACTCGATACGAAGAGATCAGCCCCAGCATTTT. Its protein product is CASSYSIRRDQPQHF.

This chain connects TRBV19 to TRBJ1-5, with 7 nucleotides matching TRBD1. CDR3 length: 14 residues. The junction had 5 bases not matched to a gene; V was cut back by 4 bases and J by 5 bases. The germline gives CDR1 LNHDA, CDR2 SQIVND (reference sequence). The CDR3 protein is CASSKTGWDQPQHF. The CDR3 DNA follows: TGTGCCAGTAGTAAGACAGGGTGGGATCAGCCCCAGCATTTT.

This clone was observed a handful of times. J is TRBJ1-3 and V is TRBV16; D unresolved. Trimming pared 0 bases from V and 0 bases from J, leaving 9 bases between. CDR1 and CDR2 (germline): KGHSY, FQNENV. The CDR3 contains 16 residues. The CDR3 region has the DNA TGTGCCAGCAGCCAATCAGGCGGCAGCTCTGGAAACACCATATATTTT. This encodes CASSQSGGSSGNTIYF. The full variable domain, completed using reference TRBV16 and TRBJ1-3, is GEEVAQTPKHLVRGEGQKAKLYCAPIKGHSYVFWYQQVLKNEFKFLISFQNENVFDETGMPKERFSAKCLPNSPCSLEIQATKLEDSAVYFCASSQSGGSSGNTIYFGEGSWLTVV.

The genes are TRBV10-1 and TRBJ1-4; no clear D gene. The germline V gene encodes CDR1 WNHNN and CDR2 SYGVQD (reference sequence). This CDR3 comprises 15 residues. The V end was cut by 4 bases, the J end by 1 base, with 10 bases between. CDR3 amino acids: CASSAWPRTNEKLFF. DNA for the CDR3: TGCGCCAGCAGTGCCTGGCCTCGAACTAATGAAAAACTGTTTTTT.

This chain links TRBV13 with TRBJ2-3, with a tentative D call TRBD2 (6 bases). CDR3 length equals 16 residues. The germline V gene has CDR1 PRHDT and CDR2 FYEKMQ (reference sequence). V was clipped by 5 bases and J by 7 bases, with 22 bases between them. The CDR3 nucleotides are TGTGCCAGCAGCCCTATGATGGGGGGAGGCTTGCATACGCAGTATTTT. Amino acids: CASSPMMGGGLHTQYF. The full variable domain, completed using reference TRBV13 and TRBJ2-3, is AAGVIQSPRHLIKEKRETATLKCYPIPRHDTVYWYQQGPGQDPQFLISFYEKMQSDKGSIPDRFSAQQFSDYHSELNMSSLELGDSALYFCASSPMMGGGLHTQYFGPGTRLTVL.

This sequence joins TRBV6-4 and TRBJ2-1; D call uncertain. CDR1 MRHNA and CDR2 SNTAGT come from the germline V gene. Trimming took 0 bases from V and 6 from J, leaving 6 bases between them. The CDR3 is made up of 13 amino acids. The CDR3 loop is CASSDSSTNEQFF. The CDR3 coding sequence is TGTGCCAGCAGTGACTCGTCTACCAATGAGCAGTTCTTC.

The V call is TRBV5-6, the J call TRBJ1-5, with 8 bases identical to TRBD1. This CDR3 region has 14 residues. V was clipped by 4 bases and J by 2 bases; unmatched bases: 2. Germline V gene lookup returns CDR1 SGHDT and CDR2 YYEEEE. CDR3 bases: TGTGCCAGCAGCACAGGGGGTGGCAATCAGCCCCAGCATTTT. Residues: CASSTGGGNQPQHF.

The chain couples TRBV7-2 to TRBJ1-6; 8 bases are a match to TRBD1. CDR1 is SGHTA and CDR2 is FQGNSA in the germline V gene. The V gene end was trimmed by 1 base and the J gene end by 7 bases; junction bases not matched to a gene: 3. This CDR3 has 15 amino acids. CDR3 residues: CASSLVRTGNSPLHF. The CDR3 DNA follows: TGTGCCAGCAGCTTAGTGAGGACAGGGAATTCACCCCTCCACTTT.

The rearrangement joins TRBV27 to TRBJ2-5; 12 nucleotides line up with TRBD1. Germline CDR1 MNHEY, CDR2 SMNVEV (reference sequence). J gave up 13 bases and V 4 bases, and 10 bases lay outside the gene matches. The CDR3 loop spans 14 amino acids. The CDR3, as DNA: TGTGCCAGCAGTTCCGGGACAGGGGGCGGTTTTTTGTACTTC. This sequence encodes CASSSGTGGGFLYF.

In its sample, this clone was seen once. This chain links TRBV27 with TRBJ2-5; TRBD2 aligns across 9 bases. The CDR3 consists of 15 residues. In germline, CDR1 is MNHEY, CDR2 SMNVEV (reference sequence). Losses at the gene ends were 3 bases for V and 4 bases for J; bases not matched to a gene: 6. CDR3 sequence (DNA): TGTGCCAGCAGTTTTGCGGGAGGGCCGGGAGAGACCCAGTACTTC. This encodes CASSFAGGPGETQYF.

The chain carries TRBV19 and TRBJ1-1; 8 bases agree with TRBD1. This CDR3 is built from 15 residues. V gave up 6 bases and J gave up 4 bases; unmatched junction bases: 10. CDR1 is LNHDA and CDR2 is SQIVND in the germline V gene (reference sequence). The CDR3 coding sequence is TGTGCCAGTAGCCCGGGGGCAGGGGGCTTCACTGAAGCTTTCTTT. This translates into CASSPGAGGFTEAFF.

This clone was detected only once. The chain couples TRBV6-1 to TRBJ1-3; D not certain. Germline assignment: CDR1 MNHNS and CDR2 SASEGT. V was clipped by 3 bases and J by 1 base, with 7 bases between them. This CDR3 comprises 14 residues. The CDR3 region has the DNA TGTGCCAGCAGTGACGGGATATCTGGAAACACCATATATTTT. Encoded protein: CASSDGISGNTIYF.

This rearrangement joins TRBV29-1 to TRBJ1-2; TRBD1 matches at 8 bases. Per germline, CDR1 SQVTM and CDR2 ANQGSEA. The V and J ends lost 0 bases and 7 bases, in that order; junction bases with no gene match: 13. CDR3 length equals 16 residues. DNA for the CDR3: TGCAGCGTTGAAGATCGGGCAGGGGGCGCAATCGGTGGCTACACCTTC. Translation: CSVEDRAGGAIGGYTF.

The J gene is TRBJ1-1, the V gene TRBV25-1, with 8 bases that match TRBD1. This CDR3 region has 14 residues. Germline CDR1 and CDR2: MGHDK and SYGVNS. V dropped 2 bases and J dropped 6; count of bases not matched to a gene: 5. The CDR3 sequence: CASSETGGGAEAFF. As DNA, the CDR3 is TGTGCCAGCAGTGAAACAGGGGGAGGGGCTGAAGCTTTCTTT.

The chain recombines TRBV2 with TRBJ2-3; possible D gene TRBD1, 6 bases. Germline V CDR1 and CDR2: SNHLY, FYNNEI. The V end lost 4 bases, the J end lost 4 bases, and 15 bases lay between the germline ends. This CDR3 has 15 residues. The CDR3 DNA sequence: TGTGCCAGCAGTGCCCAGGGGCACTACGCAGATACGCAGTATTTT. This translates into CASSAQGHYADTQYF.

This chain joins TRBV27 and TRBJ2-7; D is perhaps TRBD2 (6 bases). Germline V gene sequence: CDR1 MNHEY, CDR2 SMNVEV (reference sequence). The germline V and J ends were trimmed by 3 bases and 4 bases, with 13 bases remaining between them. The CDR3 is made up of 14 amino acids. CDR3 nucleotides: TGTGCCAGCAGTTTTTTAGCGGATAAGTACGAGCAGTACTTC. Translated, it gives CASSFLADKYEQYF.

This clone was seen a few times. This sequence joins TRBV29-1 and TRBJ1-1; D gene ambiguous. Germline CDR1 SQVTM, CDR2 ANQGSEA. The ends were cut back, 5 bases at V and 4 bases at J, with 11 bases in the middle. The CDR3 extends over 12 amino acids. The CDR3 sequence: CSVLTGGTEAFF. CDR3 DNA sequence: TGCAGCGTTCTCACTGGCGGCACTGAAGCTTTCTTT.

The rearrangement uses TRBV27 and TRBJ2-1; D is undetermined. CDR1 is MNHEY and CDR2 is SMNVEV in the germline V gene (reference sequence). V was trimmed by 4 bases and J by 6 bases, leaving 10 bases between them. The CDR3 totals 13 residues. The CDR3 is CASSSRRVNEQFF. CDR3 nucleotides: TGTGCCAGCAGTTCGAGACGGGTCAATGAGCAGTTCTTC.

This rearrangement joins TRBV5-1 to TRBJ2-2, with TRBD2 as a possible D gene (6 bases). The germline CDR1 and CDR2 sequences are SGHRS and YFSETQ. The ends were cut back, 5 bases at V and 1 base at J, with 9 bases in the middle. The CDR3 has 14 residues. CDR3: CASREGLNTGELFF. The CDR3 DNA reads as TGCGCCAGCAGGGAGGGGCTGAACACCGGGGAGCTGTTTTTT.

The chain couples TRBV11-2 to TRBJ2-3; TRBD2 matches 8 bases. In germline, CDR1 is SGHAT, CDR2 FQNNGV. The J segment lost 3 bases and the V segment lost 1 base, leaving 6 bases of the junction unmatched. The CDR3 extends over 16 amino acids. The CDR3 region is CASSLAAGGGTDTQYF. DNA for the CDR3: TGTGCCAGCAGCTTAGCGGCGGGGGGAGGGACAGATACGCAGTATTTT.

This chain links TRBV9 with TRBJ2-1, with 14 nucleotides matching TRBD2. The V segment lost 0 bases and the J segment 0 bases; nucleotides outside the gene matches: 11. The V gene's germline CDR1 is SGDLS and CDR2 YYNGEE. The CDR3 totals 21 residues. The CDR3 is CASSVARGTGTSGSSYNEQFF. CDR3 nucleotides: TGTGCCAGCAGCGTAGCCAGGGGGACCGGGACTAGCGGGAGCTCCTACAATGAGCAGTTCTTC. Filled out from reference TRBV9 and TRBJ2-1, the complete variable domain reads DSGVTQTPKHLITATGQRVTLRCSPRSGDLSVYWYQQSLDQGLQFLIQYYNGEERAKGNILERFSAQQFPDLHSELNLSSLELGDSALYFCASSVARGTGTSGSSYNEQFFGPGTRLTVL.

J is TRBJ1-4 and V is TRBV12-3 or TRBV12-4; TRBD1 matches 7 bases. This CDR3 spans 13 amino acids. J lost 6 bases, V lost 7 bases, and 5 bases had no gene match. In DNA form, the CDR3 reads TGTGCCAGCACACAGGGGAGAGATGAAAAACTGTTTTTT. It translates to CASTQGRDEKLFF.

V gene TRBV5-1 combines with J gene TRBJ2-3; 7 bases are a match to TRBD1. Trimming removed 8 bases from V and 0 bases from J; junction bases left unmatched: 9. Germline values: CDR1 SGHRS, CDR2 YFSETQ. The CDR3 runs 15 residues. The CDR3, as DNA: TGCGCCAGTCCACAGGGGAGAAGGAGCACAGATACGCAGTATTTT. Its translation is CASPQGRRSTDTQYF. Looking up the rest from reference TRBV5-1 and TRBJ2-3 gives the full variable domain: KAGVTQTPRYLIKTRGQQVTLSCSPISGHRSVSWYQQTPGQGLQFLFEYFSETQRNKGNFPGRFSGRQFSNSRSEMNVSTLELGDSALYLCASPQGRRSTDTQYFGPGTRLTVL.

This chain joins TRBV5-6 and TRBJ2-3, with 9 bases identical to TRBD2. The V gene end was trimmed by 3 bases and the J gene end by 5 bases; junction bases not matched to a gene: 16. The CDR3 is made up of 18 amino acids. Per the germline V gene, CDR1 is SGHDT and CDR2 is YYEEEE. The CDR3 nucleotides read TGTGCCAGCAGCTCCCCCCTACAAATAGCGGGAGTGGAAGATACGCAGTATTTT. This codes for CASSSPLQIAGVEDTQYF.

The gene calls are TRBV29-1 and TRBJ1-2; D is possibly TRBD1 (5 bases). The CDR3 contains 11 residues. The germline V and J ends were trimmed by 2 bases and 5 bases, with 6 bases remaining between them. From germline, CDR1 is SQVTM and CDR2 ANQGSEA. The CDR3 DNA follows: TGCAGCGTTGAAAGGGGATATGGCTACACCTTC. Encoded protein: CSVERGYGYTF.

This clone was observed a few times. J is TRBJ1-2 and V is TRBV5-1; no reliable D call. Germline CDR1 is SGHRS and CDR2 is YFSETQ. V was trimmed by 0 bases and J by 4 bases, leaving 13 bases between them. The CDR3 extends over 15 amino acids. As DNA, the CDR3 is TGCGCCAGCAGCTTGGGTCCCCCGGTGAGCTATGGCTACACCTTC. Protein: CASSLGPPVSYGYTF.